Sequencing of this T cell receptor beta chain was carried out in a study of T cell responses to AZD1222 COVID-19 vaccine. The sample holds one count of this clone. The V segment lost 6 bases and the J segment 0 bases; nucleotides outside the gene matches: 4. Germline V CDR1 and CDR2: MDHEN, SYDVKM. There are 14 residues in the CDR3. TCRdb keeps only in-frame clones here, not all; method: immunoSEQ multiplex PCR. Among 150,000 to 160,000 clones, approximately 87% were seen once, and the ten largest hold 5% to 6%. The chain combines TRBV28 with TRBJ1-1; 7 bases map to TRBD1. This material consisted of peripheral blood, taken on day 0 of MenACWY control vaccination. The receptor comes from an adult in good health. The CDR3 sequence is CASSLGQLNTEAFF. The DNA for the CDR3 is TGTGCCAGCAGCCTGGGACAGCTGAACACTGAAGCTTTCTTT.